This T cell receptor beta chain was obtained from a study of CD8+ T cells in alopecia areata. V lost 5 bases and J lost 0; bases outside the gene matches: 3. The length of the CDR3 is 14 residues. CDR1 is FNHDT, CDR2 SITEND, per germline (reference sequence). As concerns this clone: Mouse gene names and germline throughout. The CDR3 extends 4 residues past the end of the read, so its final part is completed from the germline J gene.

Following extraction, RNA underwent reverse transcription to cDNA, which served as the sequencing template. Sequencing was performed with immunoSEQ multiplex PCR; in TCRdb, only in-frame clones are kept and a portion is missing. Sampling found about 300,000 clones, none seen once. Cells that came from pooled cutaneous lymph nodes were sorted using CD4, CD8alpha, NKG2D, NKG2ACE and other markers. The TCR comes from a C3H/HeJ mouse with alopecia areata. MHC haplotype: H2-k. What was sequenced was CD4+ T cells sorted from a lymph node. This chain uses TRBV19 with TRBJ2-3; 7 bases agree with TRBD2. The sequenced part of the CDR3 DNA is TGTGCCAGCAGACTGGGGTCTAGTGCAGAA. It yields the protein CASRLGSSAE. The entire CDR3 protein reads CASRLGSSAETLYF. The full variable domain, rest sourced from reference TRBV19 and TRBJ2-3, is GGIITQTPKFLIGQEGQKLTLKCQQNFNHDTMYWYRQDSGKGLRLIYYSITENDLQKGDLSEGYDASREKKSSFSLTVTSAQKNEMAVFLCASRLGSSAETLYFGSGTRLTVL.